Listed below are T cell receptor beta chains from one sample, sequenced in a study of early T cells in non-severe SARS-CoV-2 infection. TCRdb re-called the 5' RACE reads with MiXCR, one entry per CDR3 protein. The sample consists of under 85,000 distinct CDR3 sequences, 13% to 15% of them appearing once. The sequenced sample was whole blood, obtained at baseline. The receptors were sampled from an adult who was a healthcare worker with PCR-confirmed SARS-CoV-2 infection or an uninfected control (not recorded which). CDR3s include the opening cysteine and the closing phenylalanine or tryptophan. D genes are given only for firm matches. For some rows the clone size is stated as once, few or many, or as a class when expanded; others skip it.

d_gene: -
j_gene: TRBJ2-7
abundance: -
v_gene: TRBV6-5
CDR3nt: TGTGCCAGCAGTTACTCTCCGACCTGGCGGGAGCAGTACTTC
CDR3aa: CASSYSPTWREQYF

d_gene: -
j_gene: TRBJ1-2
abundance: many
v_gene: TRBV20-1
CDR3nt: TGCAGTGCTAGTTCCTCTTGGGGCTACACCTTC
CDR3aa: CSASSSWGYTF

d_gene: TRBD2
j_gene: TRBJ2-7
abundance: -
v_gene: TRBV27
CDR3nt: TGTGCCAGCAGTTTATCGGCTAGCGGGTACGAGCAGTACTTC
CDR3aa: CASSLSASGYEQYF

d_gene: TRBD1
j_gene: TRBJ2-5
abundance: -
v_gene: TRBV7-2
CDR3nt: TGTGCCAGCAGACCTCCGGGACAGCAAGAGACCCAGTACTTC
CDR3aa: CASRPPGQQETQYF

d_gene: -
j_gene: TRBJ2-2
abundance: many
v_gene: TRBV3-1
CDR3nt: TGTGCCAGCAGCCAAGAGGGTAGGGAGCTGTTTTTT
CDR3aa: CASSQEGRELFF

d_gene: -
j_gene: TRBJ1-3
abundance: many
v_gene: TRBV29-1
CDR3nt: TGCAGCGTCAGACCTCAGGGCTCTGGAAACACCATATATTTT
CDR3aa: CSVRPQGSGNTIYF

d_gene: -
j_gene: TRBJ1-1
abundance: few
v_gene: TRBV7-8
CDR3nt: TGTGCCAGCAGCTTATTGCAGGAGACGAACACTGAAGCTTTCTTT
CDR3aa: CASSLLQETNTEAFF

d_gene: TRBD2
j_gene: TRBJ2-3
abundance: many
v_gene: TRBV6-2/TRBV6-3
CDR3nt: TGTGCCAGCAGTTACGTAGCGGGAGGCGCAGATACGCAGTATTTT
CDR3aa: CASSYVAGGADTQYF

d_gene: TRBD1
j_gene: TRBJ1-3
abundance: few
v_gene: TRBV7-9
CDR3nt: TGTGCCAGCAGCGCCACAGGGGGCTCTGGAAACACCATATATTTT
CDR3aa: CASSATGGSGNTIYF

d_gene: -
j_gene: TRBJ1-2
abundance: few
v_gene: TRBV7-2
CDR3nt: TGTGCCAGCAGTTTTAACAGGGACTATGGCTACACCTTC
CDR3aa: CASSFNRDYGYTF

d_gene: -
j_gene: TRBJ1-1
abundance: -
v_gene: TRBV10-2
CDR3nt: TGCGCCAGCAGTCCGGGACAAAGTGACACTGAAGCTTTCTTT
CDR3aa: CASSPGQSDTEAFF

d_gene: TRBD2
j_gene: TRBJ2-1
abundance: many
v_gene: TRBV28
CDR3nt: TGTGCCAGCAGTTTATTTACTAGCGGGAGTAACAATGAGCAGTTCTTC
CDR3aa: CASSLFTSGSNNEQFF

d_gene: -
j_gene: TRBJ2-5
abundance: many
v_gene: TRBV5-1
CDR3nt: TGCGCCAGCAGCCCGGAGGGAGAGACCCAGTACTTC
CDR3aa: CASSPEGETQYF

d_gene: -
j_gene: TRBJ2-7
abundance: many
v_gene: TRBV11-1
CDR3nt: TGTGCCAGCAGCTTGAAGGATAATACACTCTACGAGCAGTACTTC
CDR3aa: CASSLKDNTLYEQYF

d_gene: TRBD1
j_gene: TRBJ2-1
abundance: many
v_gene: TRBV18
CDR3nt: TGTGCCAGTCGGGACAGAGGTAACAATGAGCAGTTCTTC
CDR3aa: CASRDRGNNEQFF

d_gene: -
j_gene: TRBJ2-1
abundance: many
v_gene: TRBV5-5
CDR3nt: TGTGCCAGCAGCCGGGACCCCTCGAGGTACAATGAGCAGTTCTTC
CDR3aa: CASSRDPSRYNEQFF

d_gene: -
j_gene: TRBJ1-6
abundance: -
v_gene: TRBV20-1
CDR3nt: TGCAGTGCTACCTTCCCACCCTCCGTCCCCCTCCACTTT
CDR3aa: CSATFPPSVPLHF

d_gene: -
j_gene: TRBJ2-7
abundance: -
v_gene: TRBV6-1
CDR3nt: TGTGCCAGCAGAAAAACCCAGGGGTCCTACGAGCAGTACTTC
CDR3aa: CASRKTQGSYEQYF

d_gene: -
j_gene: TRBJ1-5
abundance: many
v_gene: TRBV9
CDR3nt: TGTGCCAGCAGCGTAGAGGCTGGGATTCGCGGTAATAGCAATCAGCCCCAGCATTTT
CDR3aa: CASSVEAGIRGNSNQPQHF

d_gene: -
j_gene: TRBJ2-1
abundance: many
v_gene: TRBV19
CDR3nt: TGTGCCAGTAGTGATAGACAAGTTCCGTTCTTC
CDR3aa: CASSDRQVPFF

d_gene: -
j_gene: TRBJ1-1
abundance: many
v_gene: TRBV20-1
CDR3nt: TGCAGTGCTAGAGGAGGGTCGGGGCCAGGCATGGAAGCTTTCTTT
CDR3aa: CSARGGSGPGMEAFF

d_gene: -
j_gene: TRBJ2-1
abundance: few
v_gene: TRBV14
CDR3nt: TGTGCCAGCAGCCAACGGAACCTACCCTACAATGAGCAGTTCTTC
CDR3aa: CASSQRNLPYNEQFF

d_gene: TRBD2
j_gene: TRBJ2-1
abundance: few
v_gene: TRBV20-1
CDR3nt: TGCAGTGCTAAAATCGCGGGAGGGCCTGGGTACAATGAGCAGTTCTTC
CDR3aa: CSAKIAGGPGYNEQFF

d_gene: TRBD1
j_gene: TRBJ1-1
abundance: -
v_gene: TRBV5-5
CDR3nt: TGTGCCAGCAGCCTCCGGGACAGGGGGTCCGACACTGAAGCTTTCTTT
CDR3aa: CASSLRDRGSDTEAFF

d_gene: -
j_gene: TRBJ2-7
abundance: -
v_gene: TRBV7-2
CDR3nt: TGTGCCAGCAGCTCGTCACGGGAGAGTTCCTACGAGCAGTACTTC
CDR3aa: CASSSSRESSYEQYF

d_gene: -
j_gene: TRBJ1-2
abundance: -
v_gene: TRBV28
CDR3nt: TGTGCCAGCAGTTTGAGAGCGCGAGGCTACACCTTC
CDR3aa: CASSLRARGYTF